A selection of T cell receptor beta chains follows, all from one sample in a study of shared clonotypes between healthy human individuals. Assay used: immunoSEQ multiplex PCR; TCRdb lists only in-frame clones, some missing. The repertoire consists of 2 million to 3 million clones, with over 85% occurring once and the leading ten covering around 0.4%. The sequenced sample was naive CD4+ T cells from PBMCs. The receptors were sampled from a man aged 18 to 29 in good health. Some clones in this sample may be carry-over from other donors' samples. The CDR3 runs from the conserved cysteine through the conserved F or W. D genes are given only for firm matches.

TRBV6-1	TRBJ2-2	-	CASSESGGGVTGELFF
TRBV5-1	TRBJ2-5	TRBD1	CASSSTGGQETQYF
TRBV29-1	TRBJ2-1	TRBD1	CSVEVSTGSSYNEQFF
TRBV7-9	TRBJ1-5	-	CASSSSGGSGQPQHF
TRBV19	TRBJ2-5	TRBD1	CASSLGTAETQYF
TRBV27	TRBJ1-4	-	CASRGGAEKLFF
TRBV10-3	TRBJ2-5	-	CAISARAGETQYF
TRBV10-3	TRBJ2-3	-	CAIRQTGRSSTDTQYF
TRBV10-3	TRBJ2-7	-	CAISVAYEQYF
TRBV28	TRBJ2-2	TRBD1	CASSFLQGAYTGELFF
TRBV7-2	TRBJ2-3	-	CASSRSGNTDTQYF
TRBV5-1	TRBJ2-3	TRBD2	CASSPWTSGSTDTQYF
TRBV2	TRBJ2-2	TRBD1	CASSGGQVINGELFF
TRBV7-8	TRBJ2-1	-	CASSYRAPSSSYNEQFF
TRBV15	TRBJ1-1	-	CATSRQQLNTEAFF
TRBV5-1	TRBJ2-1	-	CASSLLTGSYNEQFF
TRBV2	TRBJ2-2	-	CASSGAHTGELFF
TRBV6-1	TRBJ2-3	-	CASSPGLTLGSQYF
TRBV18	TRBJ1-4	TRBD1	CASSLPGQGAGERREKLFF
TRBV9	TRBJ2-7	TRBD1	CASSPQQGVAYEQYF
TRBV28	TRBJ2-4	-	CASTTVALKNIQYF
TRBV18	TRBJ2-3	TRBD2	CASSASSGLTDTQYF
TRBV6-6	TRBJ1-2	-	CASSSGPGRGYTF
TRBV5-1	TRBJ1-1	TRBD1	CASSWTGGLEAFF
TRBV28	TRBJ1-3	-	CASCTFGGLSGNTIYF
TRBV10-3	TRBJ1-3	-	CAISEQNRASGNTIYF
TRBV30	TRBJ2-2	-	CAWRKSTGELFF
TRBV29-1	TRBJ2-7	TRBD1	CSAGQGQVEQYF
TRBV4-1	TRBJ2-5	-	CASSPPTTAYPTGQYF
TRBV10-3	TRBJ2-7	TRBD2	CAISEGLAGPYEQYF
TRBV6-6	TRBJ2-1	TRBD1	CASRAVQGTGNEQFF
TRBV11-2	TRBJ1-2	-	CASSLGQPFGYTF
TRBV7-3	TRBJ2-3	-	CASSVGDTQYF
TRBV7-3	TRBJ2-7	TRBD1	CASSQQRDSYEQYF
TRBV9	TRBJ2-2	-	CASSTNSLAGELFF
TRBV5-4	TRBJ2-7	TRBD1	CASSFTGAHEQYF
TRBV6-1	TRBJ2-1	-	CASSEGALGGNEQFF
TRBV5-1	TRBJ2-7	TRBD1	CASSPRQGAYEQYF
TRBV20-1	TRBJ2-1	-	CSATGYNEQFF
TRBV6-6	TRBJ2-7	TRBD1	CASSTDRAYEQYF
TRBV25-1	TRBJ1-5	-	CASSEKWRKGPQPQHF
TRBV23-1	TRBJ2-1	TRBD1	CASSHGDRDGTRYNEQFF
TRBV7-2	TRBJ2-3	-	CASSLGPSTDTQYF
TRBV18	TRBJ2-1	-	CASSPLSGIGGYEQFF
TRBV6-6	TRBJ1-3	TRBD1	CASSRQGDTIYF